This T cell receptor beta chain was profiled in a study of neoadjuvant nivolumab and ipilimumab in lung cancer. In regard to this clone: Antigen: not known.

The germline CDR1 and CDR2 sequences are SGHNT and YENEEA. V gave up 5 bases and J gave up 0 bases, with 10 bases separating them. CDR3 size: 14 residues. Study observations and caveats: From pretherapy to surgery, tumor richness and clonality rose with dual therapy.

Clones were read by immunoSEQ multiplex PCR, and TCRdb kept only the in-frame ones, dropping some. The repertoire has approximately 23,000 clones, under 90% of them found once; the top ten carry under 25%. The material was peripheral blood, obtained before neoadjuvant nivolumab, alone or with ipilimumab. V gene TRBV11-3 combines with J gene TRBJ1-1, with D perhaps TRBD1 (6 bases). The TCR originated in an adult with non-small cell lung cancer. This CDR3 is CASSRTVMNTEAFF. The CDR3 DNA reads TGTGCCAGCAGCCGGACAGTTATGAACACTGAAGCTTTCTTT.